These T cell receptor beta chains were read from a single sample in a study of blood T cell repertoires in COVID-19. The data were produced by immunoSEQ multiplex PCR, yet TCRdb's version contains in-frame clones alone and is incomplete. Counted here are about 94,000 clones, about 86% occurring once; the ten biggest clones make up around 5.8%. The sequencing input was peripheral blood. These receptors originate from a man between 60 and 75 years old with acute or convalescent COVID-19. Each CDR3 is given with its conserved first and last residue. A D gene is named only where the DNA matches it firmly. Clone size is stated in some rows and not others, as once, few, many or a class when expanded.

>TRBV5-4|NA|TRBJ1-4|TRBD1
TGTGCCAGCAGCTGGGGACAGGGCCCTAATGAAAAACTGTTTTTT
CASSWGQGPNEKLFF
>TRBV11-2|once|TRBJ2-1|NA
TGTGCCAGCAGCTCCATTCGCGGGACCGAGAATGAGCAGTTCTTC
CASSSIRGTENEQFF
>TRBV2|NA|TRBJ2-3|NA
TGTGCCAGCAGTGTAGTTCTAGATACGCAGTATTTT
CASSVVLDTQYF
>TRBV19|NA|TRBJ1-5|TRBD1
TGTGCCAGTAGCCCGGGGACAGAGAATCAGCCCCAGCATTTT
CASSPGTENQPQHF
>TRBV5-5|NA|TRBJ2-2|TRBD1
TGTGCCAGCAACATACAGGGGGCGTACACCGGGGAGCTGTTTTTT
CASNIQGAYTGELFF
>TRBV6-9|NA|TRBJ1-5|NA
TGTGCCAGGACGACAGGCGAGGAGGTTATTTGCAATCAGCCCCAGCATTTT
CARTTGEEVICNQPQHF
>TRBV29-1|NA|TRBJ2-1|TRBD1
TGCAGCGTTGAAATTCTCATAACGGGACAGGGGATCTTC
CSVEILITGQGIF
>TRBV19|NA|TRBJ1-2|NA
TGTGCCAGTAGTATTGGCCATTCTAACTATGGCTACACCTTC
CASSIGHSNYGYTF
>TRBV27|NA|TRBJ2-3|TRBD2
TGTGCCAGCAGTCAGACTAGCGGGGACTCCACAGATACGCAGTATTTT
CASSQTSGDSTDTQYF
>TRBV7-2|NA|TRBJ2-5|NA
TGTGCCAGCAGCTTAGTGCGATCAGAGACCCAGTACTTC
CASSLVRSETQYF
>TRBV10-3|NA|TRBJ2-6|NA
TGTGCCATTCAGACAGCAACCTCTGGGGCCAACGTCCTGACTTTC
CAIQTATSGANVLTF
>TRBV6-5|NA|TRBJ1-1|NA
TGTGCCAGCAGCTCACTTGGGGAGACTGAAGCTTTCTTT
CASSSLGETEAFF
>TRBV30|NA|TRBJ2-3|TRBD1
TGTGCCTGGAGTGGGGGACAGAGCACAGATACGCAGTATTTT
CAWSGGQSTDTQYF
>TRBV9|few|TRBJ1-2|NA
TGTGCCAGCAGCGTAGGCGGAGGGGATGGCTACACCTTC
CASSVGGGDGYTF
>TRBV19|NA|TRBJ1-1|NA
TGTGCCAGTAGTATCACAGAGTTGAACACTGAAGCTTTCTTT
CASSITELNTEAFF
>TRBV5-6|NA|TRBJ2-1|TRBD2
TGTGCCAGCAGCTTGATGACTAGCGGGGAACCCAAGGATGAGCAGTTCTTC
CASSLMTSGEPKDEQFF
>TRBV24-1|few|TRBJ1-3|NA
TGTGCCACCAGTGCCCCCCCAGGGGCGGGAAACACCATATATTTT
CATSAPPGAGNTIYF
>TRBV25-1|NA|TRBJ1-1|TRBD1
TGTGCCAGCAGTGCCCAGGGGGCGGCTGAAGCTTTCTTT
CASSAQGAAEAFF
>TRBV9|few|TRBJ1-3|NA
TGTGCCAGCAGCGTAGTTGGCATCGAGGACACCATATATTTT
CASSVVGIEDTIYF
>TRBV5-4|NA|TRBJ2-3|NA
TGTGCCAGCAGCTTCGACAAAACAGATACGCAGTATTTT
CASSFDKTDTQYF
>TRBV19|NA|TRBJ1-2|NA
TGTGCCAGTAGTATTTGGGACACCTTGGAGGGCTACACCTTC
CASSIWDTLEGYTF
>TRBV29-1|NA|TRBJ1-4|NA
TGCAGCGGATACAGGGCCCCTAATGAAAAACTGTTTTTT
CSGYRAPNEKLFF
>TRBV12-3/TRBV12-4|NA|TRBJ1-2|NA
TGTGCCAGCAGGGCGGGACCTCATGGCTACACCTTC
CASRAGPHGYTF
>TRBV14|few|TRBJ1-2|NA
TGTGCCAGCAGCCAAGGGTCAGGCTATGGCTACACCTTC
CASSQGSGYGYTF
>TRBV3-1/TRBV3-2|NA|TRBJ1-2|NA
TGTGCCAGCTCCCCGGGGGGTCCCTATGGCTACACCTTC
CASSPGGPYGYTF
>TRBV5-1|NA|TRBJ1-2|TRBD1
TGCGCCAGCAGCCCTAATGCCCCACAGGGGACCGACACCTTC
CASSPNAPQGTDTF
>TRBV6-1|NA|TRBJ2-6|TRBD1
TGTGCCAGCAGTGTGGATGGACAGGGGGCCTCCTCTGGGGCCAACGTCCTGACTTTC
CASSVDGQGASSGANVLTF